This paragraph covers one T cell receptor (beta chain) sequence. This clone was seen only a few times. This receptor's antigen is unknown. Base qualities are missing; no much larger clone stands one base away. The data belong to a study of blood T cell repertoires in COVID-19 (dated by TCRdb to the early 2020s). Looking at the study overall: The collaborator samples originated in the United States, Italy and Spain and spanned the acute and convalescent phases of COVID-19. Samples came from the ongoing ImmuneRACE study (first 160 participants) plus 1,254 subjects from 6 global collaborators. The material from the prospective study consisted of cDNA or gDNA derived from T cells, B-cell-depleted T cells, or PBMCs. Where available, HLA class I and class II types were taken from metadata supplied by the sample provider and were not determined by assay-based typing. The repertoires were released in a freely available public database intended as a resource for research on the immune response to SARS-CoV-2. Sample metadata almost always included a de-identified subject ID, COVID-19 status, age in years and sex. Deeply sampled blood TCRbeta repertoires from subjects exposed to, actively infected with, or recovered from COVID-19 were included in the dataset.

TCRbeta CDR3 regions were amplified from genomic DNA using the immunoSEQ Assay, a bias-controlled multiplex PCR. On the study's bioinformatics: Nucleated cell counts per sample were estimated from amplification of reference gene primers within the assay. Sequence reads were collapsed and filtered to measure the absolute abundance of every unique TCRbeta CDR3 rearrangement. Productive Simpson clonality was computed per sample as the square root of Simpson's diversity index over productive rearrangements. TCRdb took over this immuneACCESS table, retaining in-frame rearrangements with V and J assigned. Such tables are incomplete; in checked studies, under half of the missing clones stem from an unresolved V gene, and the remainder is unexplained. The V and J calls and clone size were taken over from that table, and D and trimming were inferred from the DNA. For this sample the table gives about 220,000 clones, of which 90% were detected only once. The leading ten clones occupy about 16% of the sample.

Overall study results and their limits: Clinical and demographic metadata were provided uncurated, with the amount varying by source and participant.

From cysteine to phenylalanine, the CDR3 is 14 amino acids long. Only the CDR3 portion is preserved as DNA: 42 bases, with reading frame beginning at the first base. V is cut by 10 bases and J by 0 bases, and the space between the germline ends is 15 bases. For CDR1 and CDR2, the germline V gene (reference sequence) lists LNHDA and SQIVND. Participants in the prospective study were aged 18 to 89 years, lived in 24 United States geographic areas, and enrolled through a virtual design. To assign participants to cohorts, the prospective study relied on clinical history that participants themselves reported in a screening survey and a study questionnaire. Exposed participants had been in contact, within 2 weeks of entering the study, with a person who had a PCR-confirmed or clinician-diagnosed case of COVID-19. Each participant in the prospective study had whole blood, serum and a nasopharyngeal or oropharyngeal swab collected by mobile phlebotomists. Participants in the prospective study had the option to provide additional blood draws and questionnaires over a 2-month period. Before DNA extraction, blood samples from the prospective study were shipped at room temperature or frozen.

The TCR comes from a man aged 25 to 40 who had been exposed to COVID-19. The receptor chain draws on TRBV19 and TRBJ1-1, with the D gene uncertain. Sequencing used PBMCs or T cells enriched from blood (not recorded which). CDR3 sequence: CATNLGQMNTEAFF. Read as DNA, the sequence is TGTGCCACTAATCTTGGGCAAATGAACACTGAAGCTTTCTTT. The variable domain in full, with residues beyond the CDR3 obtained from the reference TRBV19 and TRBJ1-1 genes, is DGGITQSPKYLFRKEGQNVTLSCEQNLNHDAMYWYRQDPGQGLRLIYYSQIVNDFQKGDIAEGYSVSREKKESFPLTVTSAQKNPTAFYLCATNLGQMNTEAFFGQGTRLTVV.